This entry concerns a single T cell receptor (beta chain). Its antigen is unknown. Separation from the 666-subject first cohort characterized the roughly 110-subject validation cohort, to which the donors belonged. This specimen comes from a study of cytomegalovirus exposure and HLA in healthy donors. Here immunoSEQ multiplex PCR was the method, and the copy in TCRdb shows in-frame clones only, minus some. The sample has about 260,000 clones, about 90% seen once. Study results and caveats: For cytomegalovirus status, the classifier reportedly gave diagnoses with high specificity and sensitivity. Most TCR sequences were rare, but some public TCRs occurred in many donors. The study put 150 or so TCR beta chains on its list as cytomegalovirus-associated.

The CDR3 covers 16 residues. The V gene's germline CDR1 is SGHAT and CDR2 FQNNGV. The trim removed 3 bases at V and 2 bases at J, leaving 7 bases unmatched. Sequencing was carried out using PBMCs. The chain couples TRBV11-2 to TRBJ2-5, with 9 bases fitting TRBD2. The source of this sequence is a woman under 40 in good health and CMV-seronegative. Here the CDR3 DNA reads TGTGCCAGCAGCTTGACGGCGGGAGGGGTGCAAGAGACCCAGTACTTC. It encodes CASSLTAGGVQETQYF.